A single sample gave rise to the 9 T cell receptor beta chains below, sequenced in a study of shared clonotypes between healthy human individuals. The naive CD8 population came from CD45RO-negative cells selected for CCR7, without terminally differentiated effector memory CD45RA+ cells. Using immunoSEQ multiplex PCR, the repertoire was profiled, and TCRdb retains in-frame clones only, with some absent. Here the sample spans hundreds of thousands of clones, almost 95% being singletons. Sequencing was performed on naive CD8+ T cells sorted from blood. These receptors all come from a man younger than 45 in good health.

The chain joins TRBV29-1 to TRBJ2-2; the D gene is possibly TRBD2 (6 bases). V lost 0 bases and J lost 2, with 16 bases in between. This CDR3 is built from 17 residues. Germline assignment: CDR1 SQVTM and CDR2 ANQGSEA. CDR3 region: CSVEDFIGGSNTGELFF. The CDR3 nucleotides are TGCAGCGTTGAAGATTTTATCGGGGGATCAAACACCGGGGAGCTGTTTTTT.

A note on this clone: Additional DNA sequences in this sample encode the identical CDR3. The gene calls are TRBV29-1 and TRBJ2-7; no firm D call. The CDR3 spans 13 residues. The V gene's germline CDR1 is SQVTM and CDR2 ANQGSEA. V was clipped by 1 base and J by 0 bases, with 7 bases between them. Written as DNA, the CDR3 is TGCAGCGTTGAAGTTCAGAACTCCTACGAGCAGTACTTC. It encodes CSVEVQNSYEQYF.

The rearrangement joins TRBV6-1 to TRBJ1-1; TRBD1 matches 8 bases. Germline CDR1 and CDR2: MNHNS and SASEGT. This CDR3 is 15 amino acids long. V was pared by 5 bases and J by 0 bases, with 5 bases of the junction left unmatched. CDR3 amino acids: CASSLPGQVNTEAFF. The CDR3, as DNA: TGTGCCAGCAGTTTACCGGGACAGGTGAACACTGAAGCTTTCTTT.

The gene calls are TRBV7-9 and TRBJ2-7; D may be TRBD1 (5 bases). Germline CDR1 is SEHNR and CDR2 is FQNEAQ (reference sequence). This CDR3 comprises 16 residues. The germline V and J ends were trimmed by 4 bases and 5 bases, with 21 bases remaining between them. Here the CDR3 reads CASSSADRSQGHEQYF. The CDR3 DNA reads TGTGCCAGCAGCTCAGCCGACCGATCCCAGGGCCACGAGCAGTACTTC.

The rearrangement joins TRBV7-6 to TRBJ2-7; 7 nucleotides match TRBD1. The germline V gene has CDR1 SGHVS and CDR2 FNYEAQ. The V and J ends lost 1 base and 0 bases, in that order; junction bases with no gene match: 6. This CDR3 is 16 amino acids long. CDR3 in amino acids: CASSLEDRVSSYEQYF. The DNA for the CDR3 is TGTGCCAGCAGCTTAGAAGACAGGGTTAGCTCCTACGAGCAGTACTTC.

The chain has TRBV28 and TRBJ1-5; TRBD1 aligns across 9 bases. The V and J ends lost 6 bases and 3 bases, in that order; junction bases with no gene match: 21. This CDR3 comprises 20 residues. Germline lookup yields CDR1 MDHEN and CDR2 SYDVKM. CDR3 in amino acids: CASSTEGGQGFRGVNQPQHF. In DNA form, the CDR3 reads TGTGCCAGCAGCACAGAGGGGGGACAGGGTTTTCGGGGGGTCAATCAGCCCCAGCATTTT. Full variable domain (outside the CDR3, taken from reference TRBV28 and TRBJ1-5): DVKVTQSSRYLVKRTGEKVFLECVQDMDHENMFWYRQDPGLGLRLIYFSYDVKMKEKGDIPEGYSVSREKKERFSLILESASTNQTSMYLCASSTEGGQGFRGVNQPQHFGDGTRLSIL.

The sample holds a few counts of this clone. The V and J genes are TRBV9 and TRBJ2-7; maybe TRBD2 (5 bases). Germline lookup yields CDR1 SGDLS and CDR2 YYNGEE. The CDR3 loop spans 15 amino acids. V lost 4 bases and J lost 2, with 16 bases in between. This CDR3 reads CASSPGMSTTYEQYF. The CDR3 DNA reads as TGTGCCAGCAGCCCCGGGATGTCCACCACCTACGAGCAGTACTTC.

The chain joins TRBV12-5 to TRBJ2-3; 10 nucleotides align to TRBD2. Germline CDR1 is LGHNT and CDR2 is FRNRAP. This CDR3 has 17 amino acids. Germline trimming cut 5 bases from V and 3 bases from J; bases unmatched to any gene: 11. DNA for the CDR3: TGTGCTAGTGGTCTGATCGTGAGCGGGAGGGGTACAGATACGCAGTATTTT. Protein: CASGLIVSGRGTDTQYF. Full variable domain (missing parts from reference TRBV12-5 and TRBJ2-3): DARVTQTPRHKVTEMGQEVTMRCQPILGHNTVFWYRQTMMQGLELLAYFRNRAPLDDSGMPKDRFSAEMPDATLATLKIQPSEPRDSAVYFCASGLIVSGRGTDTQYFGPGTRLTVL.

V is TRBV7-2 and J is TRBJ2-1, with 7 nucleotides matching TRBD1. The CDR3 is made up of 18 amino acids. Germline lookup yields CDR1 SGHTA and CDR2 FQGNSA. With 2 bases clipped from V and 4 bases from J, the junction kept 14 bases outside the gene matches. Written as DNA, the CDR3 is TGTGCCAGCAGCTTAACTTACCCACAGGGGTCTTTATACAATGAGCAGTTCTTC. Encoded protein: CASSLTYPQGSLYNEQFF.